These 32 T cell receptor beta chains share one sample of origin, sequenced in a study of CD8+CD57+ T cells in acquired aplastic anemia. For CDR3 and TCR beta VDJ profiling, genomic DNA was the template used. TCRdb analysed the reads with MiXCR anew, one entry per CDR3 protein. The sample lists about 200,000 distinct CDR3 sequences, less than 60% occurring once. In patients chosen for sequencing, flow cytometry had shown CD8+CD57+ cell expansion. The sequencing input was sorted CD4+, CD8+, or CD8+CD57+ T cells (not recorded which) from PBMCs. These receptors came from a human donor with aplastic anemia.

This clonotype was recorded many times. The gene calls are TRBV2 and TRBJ2-3; no firm D call. This CDR3 contains 16 residues. Trimming cost V 0 bases and J 0 bases, with 10 bases left between them. Germline V lookup: CDR1 SNHLY, CDR2 FYNNEI. CDR3 residues: CASSEARPPSTDTQYF. Written as DNA, the CDR3 is TGTGCCAGCAGTGAAGCACGGCCCCCTAGCACAGATACGCAGTATTTT. The full variable domain, completed using reference TRBV2 and TRBJ2-3, is EPEVTQTPSHQVTQMGQEVILRCVPISNHLYFYWYRQILGQKVEFLVSFYNNEISEKSEIFDDQFSVERPDGSNFTLKIRSTKLEDSAMYFCASSEARPPSTDTQYFGPGTRLTVL.

V and J are TRBV7-3 and TRBJ1-1; 8 bases are shared with TRBD1. The germline V gene encodes CDR1 SGHTA and CDR2 FQGTGA. The CDR3 totals 16 residues. With 5 bases clipped from V and 6 bases from J, the junction kept 14 bases outside the gene matches. Here the CDR3 DNA reads TGTGCCAGCAGCCCTCAAAGCGGACAGGGAGTCGCTGAAGCTTTCTTT. Amino acids: CASSPQSGQGVAEAFF. Full variable domain (rest looked up from reference TRBV7-3 and TRBJ1-1): GAGVSQTPSNKVTEKGKYVELRCDPISGHTALYWYRQSLGQGPEFLIYFQGTGAADDSGLPNDRFFAVRPEGSVSTLKIQRTERGDSAVYLCASSPQSGQGVAEAFFGQGTRLTVV.

The sample holds many counts of this clonotype. This sequence joins TRBV29-1 and TRBJ2-3; the D gene is possibly TRBD1 (5 bases). The CDR3 spans 11 residues. The V and J ends lost 6 bases and 6 bases respectively, with 10 bases between them. Germline V lookup: CDR1 SQVTM, CDR2 ANQGSEA. In DNA form, the CDR3 reads TGCAGCGTCCCCTCAGGGGATACGCAGTATTTT. Amino acids: CSVPSGDTQYF.

For this clonotype: This may be a read error, as it is one base from a much larger clone. The chain is built from TRBV11-2 and TRBJ2-5; the match to TRBD1 covers 9 bases. The CDR3 runs to 15 residues. With V trimmed by 0 bases and J by 5 bases, 4 bases remained unmatched. Germline values: CDR1 SGHAT, CDR2 FQNNGV. The CDR3 here is CASSLDPGTGETQYF. CDR3 DNA sequence: TGTGCCAGCAGCTTAGATCCCGGGACAGGGGAGACCCAGTACTTC.

The chain joins TRBV2 to TRBJ1-1, with 9 bases fitting TRBD1. The CDR3 has 13 amino acids. Germline V gene lookup returns CDR1 SNHLY and CDR2 FYNNEI. The trim removed 7 bases at V and 3 bases at J, leaving 3 bases unmatched. CDR3 coding DNA: TGTGCCAGCACCGGACAGGGGTACACTGAAGCTTTCTTT. Translation: CASTGQGYTEAFF.

The chain uses TRBV2 and TRBJ2-5; no reliable D call. Germline CDR1 and CDR2: SNHLY and FYNNEI. The CDR3 contains 13 residues. The germline V and J ends were trimmed by 8 bases and 2 bases, with 12 bases remaining between them. CDR3 loop: CASALRGQETQYF. DNA for the CDR3: TGTGCCAGCGCGCTGCGAGGACAAGAGACCCAGTACTTC.

This clonotype was seen only a few times. A much larger clone is a single base away; this may be a read error. V is TRBV5-6 and J is TRBJ1-1; D unresolved. CDR3 length: 14 amino acids. CDR1 is SGHDT, CDR2 YYEEEE, per germline. This CDR3 is CANSSRTGPLLAFF. DNA for the CDR3: TGTGCCAACAGCTCAAGGACCGGCCCCTTGTTAGCTTTCTTT.

This clonotype was observed many times. This sequence joins TRBV9 and TRBJ1-1, with TRBD1 identical over 8 bases. Trimming took 3 bases from V and 0 from J; bases not matched to a gene: 4. CDR3 length: 15 residues. Germline V gives CDR1 SGDLS, CDR2 YYNGEE. The CDR3 nucleotides are TGTGCCAGCAGCGATGGGACAGGCTTGAACACTGAAGCTTTCTTT. This translates into CASSDGTGLNTEAFF.

This clonotype was observed at least ten times. The gene calls are TRBV6-2 or TRBV6-3 and TRBJ2-7; no reliable D call. This CDR3 region has 12 residues. CDR1 is MNHEY, CDR2 SVGEGT, per germline. V was trimmed by 7 bases and J by 3 bases, leaving 10 bases between them. The CDR3 spells CASTNGGYEQYF. CDR3 nucleotide sequence: TGTGCCAGCACAAACGGCGGCTACGAGCAGTACTTC.

The gene calls are TRBV20-1 and TRBJ2-5; D could derive from TRBD1 or TRBD2 (5 bases each). This CDR3 contains 14 residues. Trimming cost V 3 bases and J 0 bases, with 11 bases left between them. The germline V gene encodes CDR1 DFQATT and CDR2 SNEGSKA (reference sequence). CDR3 loop: CSASGLDNQETQYF. In DNA, the CDR3 is TGCAGTGCTAGCGGACTGGACAACCAAGAGACCCAGTACTTC.

This chain connects TRBV19 to TRBJ2-2; D perhaps matches TRBD1 (6 bases). Germline CDR1 LNHDA, CDR2 SQIVND (reference sequence). Trimming removed 1 base from V and 1 base from J, with 16 bases in between. The CDR3 covers 18 residues. The DNA for the CDR3 is TGTGCCAGTAGTATAGGACAGATCGACAGGAAGAACACCGGGGAGCTGTTTTTT. Translation: CASSIGQIDRKNTGELFF.

This clonotype showed up just once. This chain links TRBV5-1 with TRBJ2-1; either TRBD1 or TRBD2 may supply D (5 bases each). The germline gives CDR1 SGHRS, CDR2 YFSETQ. This CDR3 is built from 14 residues. Trimming took 0 bases from V and 7 from J, leaving 11 bases between them. CDR3 nucleotide sequence: TGCGCCAGCAGCTTGGGAGGGACGCCTAATGAGCAGTTCTTC. Protein sequence: CASSLGGTPNEQFF. Full variable domain (rest looked up from reference TRBV5-1 and TRBJ2-1): KAGVTQTPRYLIKTRGQQVTLSCSPISGHRSVSWYQQTPGQGLQFLFEYFSETQRNKGNFPGRFSGRQFSNSRSEMNVSTLELGDSALYLCASSLGGTPNEQFFGPGTRLTVL.

There are many counts of this clonotype. This chain joins TRBV6-1 and TRBJ1-4, with TRBD1 as a possible D gene (6 bases). The CDR3 has 13 amino acids. Germline V gene sequence: CDR1 MNHNS, CDR2 SASEGT. Deletions cut 9 bases from V and 4 bases from J, with 12 bases between. The CDR3 sequence is CARRTEFNEKLFF. The CDR3 nucleotides are TGTGCCAGGCGGACAGAATTTAATGAAAAACTGTTTTTT.

This clonotype was seen a handful of times. Possible read error: a much larger clone is one base away. The gene calls are TRBV2 and TRBJ1-6; D may be TRBD1 (6 bases). Trimming removed 6 bases from V and 10 bases from J, with 16 bases in between. This CDR3 has 14 amino acids. Germline assignment: CDR1 SNHLY and CDR2 FYNNEI. The CDR3 loop reads CASRGGTSASPLHF. In DNA form, the CDR3 reads TGTGCCAGCAGGGGGGGGACATCGGCCTCACCCCTCCACTTT.

Regarding this clonotype: This may be a read error: a much more frequent sequence differs by one nucleotide. The rearrangement links TRBV5-4 to TRBJ2-3, with TRBD2 identical over 8 bases. With V trimmed by 4 bases and J by 5 bases, 3 bases remained unmatched. This CDR3 comprises 13 residues. The germline CDR1 and CDR2 sequences are SGHNT and YYREEE (reference sequence). The chain's CDR3 is CASSPGGGDTQYF. CDR3 DNA: TGTGCCAGCAGCCCCGGGGGGGGAGATACGCAGTATTTT.

The chain is built from TRBV6-2 or TRBV6-3 and TRBJ2-2; 8 bases align to TRBD2. CDR1 is MNHEY, CDR2 SVGEGT, per germline. J gave up 0 bases and V 1 base, and 10 bases lay outside the gene matches. The CDR3 has 19 residues. The CDR3 sequence is CASSYWSGGLLSNTGELFF. The CDR3 DNA sequence: TGTGCCAGCAGTTACTGGAGCGGGGGCCTCCTTTCGAACACCGGGGAGCTGTTTTTT.

The rearrangement joins TRBV3-1 to TRBJ1-2; D is undetermined. V lost 0 bases and J 5 bases, leaving 10 bases between the germline ends. The CDR3 consists of 14 residues. Germline V lookup: CDR1 LGHDT, CDR2 YNNKEL (reference sequence). CDR3 region: CASSQDQEGYGYTF. The DNA of the CDR3 is TGTGCCAGCAGCCAAGATCAGGAAGGGTATGGCTACACCTTC.

This clonotype was seen only a few times. J is TRBJ1-5 and V is TRBV3-1, with TRBD1 identical over 7 bases. This CDR3 comprises 16 residues. The germline V gene encodes CDR1 LGHDT and CDR2 YNNKEL (reference sequence). After removal of 1 base from V and 3 bases from J, the junction contained 6 bases not matched to a gene. CDR3 in DNA: TGTGCCAGCAGCCAAGTGGCAGGGGGAGACAATCAGCCCCAGCATTTT. This sequence encodes CASSQVAGGDNQPQHF.

Regarding this clonotype: A much larger clone differs from this one at a single base, so this may be a read error. The chain recombines TRBV11-3 with TRBJ2-2, with D possibly matching TRBD1 (6 bases). Germline V lookup: CDR1 SGHNT, CDR2 YENEEA. The CDR3 has 17 residues. The CDR3 spells CASSPLVWDKNAGELFF. For the CDR3, the DNA is TGTGCCAGCAGCCCCCTGGTTTGGGACAAGAACGCCGGGGAGCTGTTTTTT. The complete variable domain, with remaining parts taken from reference TRBV11-3 and TRBJ2-2, reads EAGVVQSPRYKIIEKKQPVAFWCNPISGHNTLYWYLQNLGQGPELLIRYENEEAVDDSQLPKDRFSAERLKGVDSTLKIQPAELGDSAVYLCASSPLVWDKNAGELFFGEGSRLTVL.

The gene calls are TRBV19 and TRBJ1-3, with 12 positions matching TRBD1. Losses at the gene ends were 4 bases for V and 0 bases for J; bases not matched to a gene: 13. The germline V gene has CDR1 LNHDA and CDR2 SQIVND (reference sequence). The CDR3 has 20 amino acids. CDR3 in DNA: TGTGCCAGTAGTAAACGACCGGGACAGGGGGCCCCTCTCTCTGGAAACACCATATATTTT. This translates into CASSKRPGQGAPLSGNTIYF.

The gene calls are TRBV29-1 and TRBJ2-1; 8 bases agree with TRBD1. This CDR3 is built from 14 residues. Germline V gives CDR1 SQVTM, CDR2 ANQGSEA. The J segment lost 8 bases and the V segment lost 4 bases, leaving 10 bases of the junction unmatched. CDR3 DNA: TGCAGCGTTGGCTCGACCGCAGGGGGCTATGAGCAGTTCTTC. Its translation is CSVGSTAGGYEQFF.

This clonotype was observed many times. This chain joins TRBV5-8 and TRBJ2-3; a weak D match, TRBD2 (5 bases). V gave up 1 base and J gave up 3 bases, with 9 bases separating them. This CDR3 region has 14 residues. Germline loops: CDR1 SGHTS, CDR2 YDEGEE. Written as DNA, the CDR3 is TGTGCCAGCAGCTTGTGGTTAGCGACAGATACGCAGTATTTT. Translation gives CASSLWLATDTQYF.

This clonotype came up many times. This chain uses TRBV27 with TRBJ2-7, with D maybe TRBD1 (6 bases). The CDR3 loop spans 13 amino acids. V was cut by 1 base and J by 6 bases, with 10 bases left in between. Germline assignment: CDR1 MNHEY and CDR2 SMNVEV (reference sequence). Here the CDR3 DNA reads TGTGCCAGCAGTTTATACAGGGCCTCCGAGCAGTACTTC. Its protein product is CASSLYRASEQYF.

The chain joins TRBV7-2 to TRBJ2-3; the D is unclear. Germline-derived CDR1 and CDR2 are SGHTA and FQGNSA. V was shortened by 3 bases and J by 0 bases, with 10 bases between the two germline ends. The CDR3 consists of 15 residues. CDR3 DNA sequence: TGTGCCAGCAGCTTTATCTACTCTAGCACAGATACGCAGTATTTT. Amino acid sequence: CASSFIYSSTDTQYF.

The chain has TRBV24-1 and TRBJ2-7, with 11 nucleotides matching TRBD1. Trimming at V came to 5 bases and at J to 3 bases, leaving 8 bases not matched to a gene. Germline loops: CDR1 KGHDR, CDR2 SFDVKD. CDR3 length: 16 amino acids. This CDR3 reads CATSAIGDRGFYEQYF. The CDR3 DNA follows: TGTGCCACCAGTGCCATCGGGGACAGGGGGTTCTACGAGCAGTACTTC.

On this clonotype: Since a much larger clone is just one base distant, this may be a read error. The chain combines TRBV7-3 with TRBJ2-3; 12 nucleotides align to TRBD2. The V gene's germline CDR1 is SGHTA and CDR2 FQGTGA. The CDR3 length is 17 residues. CDR3 sequence: CANSLTRTSGAPDTQYF. DNA for the CDR3: TGTGCCAACAGCTTAACTCGGACTAGCGGGGCCCCGGATACGCAGTATTTT.

The chain recombines TRBV20-1 with TRBJ1-3; no reliable D call. Germline CDR1 DFQATT, CDR2 SNEGSKA (reference sequence). The CDR3 extends over 18 amino acids. V lost 0 bases to trimming and J lost 0 bases, with 18 bases between them. CDR3 nucleotide sequence: TGCAGTGCTAGAGACGTTGGCTGGGTCGGAAACTCTGGAAACACCATATATTTT. It translates to CSARDVGWVGNSGNTIYF.

There are many counts of this clonotype. The V call is TRBV6-1, the J call TRBJ1-3; a weak D match, TRBD1 (5 bases). In germline, CDR1 is MNHNS, CDR2 SASEGT. V dropped 4 bases and J dropped 4 bases, with 17 bases sitting between them. The CDR3 runs to 16 residues. The CDR3 spells CASSARGGVLGNTIYF. CDR3 bases: TGTGCCAGCAGTGCCCGGGGCGGGGTCTTAGGAAACACCATATATTTT.

This clonotype was seen ten or more times. V usage is TRBV5-1 and J usage is TRBJ1-2, with 8 positions matching TRBD1. Unmatched junction bases numbered 8, after V lost 0 bases and J lost 4 bases. Germline lookup yields CDR1 SGHRS and CDR2 YFSETQ. CDR3 size: 16 residues. The CDR3 is CASSLARPGGIYGYTF. CDR3 sequence (DNA): TGCGCCAGCAGCTTGGCTCGACCAGGGGGCATCTATGGCTACACCTTC.

V usage is TRBV9 and J usage is TRBJ2-1, with 8 bases matching TRBD2. The V gene end was trimmed by 2 bases and the J gene end by 7 bases; junction bases not matched to a gene: 5. The CDR3 is 14 residues long. CDR1 SGDLS and CDR2 YYNGEE come from the germline V gene. CDR3 nucleotides: TGTGCCAGCAGCGTCTCGGGAGGGGGGAATGAGCAGTTCTTC. Protein sequence: CASSVSGGGNEQFF.

The chain employs TRBV9 and TRBJ1-2; 8 nucleotides agree with TRBD1. The CDR3 length is 16 residues. CDR1 is SGDLS, CDR2 YYNGEE, per germline. The V gene end was trimmed by 2 bases and the J gene end by 9 bases; junction bases not matched to a gene: 15. Here the CDR3 reads CASSVAPGGSGERYTF. CDR3 DNA sequence: TGTGCCAGCAGCGTTGCCCCAGGGGGCTCAGGGGAACGCTACACCTTC.

This clonotype was detected ten times or more. The gene calls are TRBV19 and TRBJ2-1, with D perhaps being TRBD1 or TRBD2 (5 bases each). Germline V gene lookup returns CDR1 LNHDA and CDR2 SQIVND (reference sequence). V lost 6 bases to trimming and J lost 2 bases, with 14 bases between them. This CDR3 is built from 15 residues. CDR3 coding DNA: TGTGCCAGTAGGCCCCTTTCGGGGCCCTACAATGAGCAGTTCTTC. This gives the protein CASRPLSGPYNEQFF. Together with reference TRBV19 and TRBJ2-1, the CDR3 gives the full variable domain: DGGITQSPKYLFRKEGQNVTLSCEQNLNHDAMYWYRQDPGQGLRLIYYSQIVNDFQKGDIAEGYSVSREKKESFPLTVTSAQKNPTAFYLCASRPLSGPYNEQFFGPGTRLTVL.